One and the same sample provided the 24 T cell receptor beta chains below, sequenced in a study of breast tumors, draining lymph nodes, adjacent tissues (dated by TCRdb to 2016 to 2017). The axillary draining lymph nodes of breast cancer patients were the source of the lymph node samples. Libraries were prepared through multiplex PCR. The listed sequencing device is Illumina HiSeq 2000. TCRdb ran its own pipeline on the public reads, namely fastp trimming at Q25 and MiXCR clone calling, and kept in-frame beta chains. Rows merge per CDR3 protein into single entries with the most common DNA and genes. The table for this sample lists under 250,000 distinct CDR3 sequences; about 30% of them were counted only once. The top ten constitute 1.3% to 1.5% of the sample. Input material: axillary lymph node tissue. These TCRs come from a female donor with breast cancer. Some clones in this sample may be carry-over from other donors' samples.

This clonotype has a count of ten or more. This chain connects TRBV4-2 to TRBJ2-1, with 7 bases matching TRBD2. With V trimmed by 0 bases and J by 4 bases, 6 bases remained unmatched. The CDR3 spans 16 residues. From germline, CDR1 is LGHNA and CDR2 YNFKEQ. The CDR3 DNA reads TGTGCCAGCAGCCAAGAATCGGCTAGCGGTTACAATGAGCAGTTCTTC. This translates into CASSQESASGYNEQFF.

For this clonotype: Being one base from a much bigger clone, this may be a read error. Without the conserved terminal phenylalanine or tryptophan, this CDR3 likely stems from a read error. The chain links TRBV7-9 to TRBJ2-5; D perhaps matches TRBD1 (5 bases). Germline V gene data show CDR1 as SEHNR and CDR2 as FQNEAQ (reference sequence). Trimming stripped 5 bases from V and 5 bases from J, with 15 bases between. The CDR3 sequence is 14 residues long. CDR3 sequence reads: CASSPPGNGETQYL. CDR3 bases: TGTGCCAGCAGCCCACCAGGGAATGGCGAGACCCAGTACCTC.

At least ten counts were recorded for this clonotype. V is TRBV7-6 and J is TRBJ2-2; D possibly corresponds to TRBD1 (6 bases). V dropped 5 bases and J dropped 0 bases, with 19 bases sitting between them. Germline-derived CDR1 and CDR2 are SGHVS and FNYEAQ. The CDR3 is 18 residues long. CDR3 amino acids: CASSGDMNRDTNTGELFF. CDR3 coding DNA: TGTGCCAGCAGCGGAGACATGAACCGGGACACGAACACCGGGGAGCTGTTTTTT.

This rearrangement joins TRBV24-1 to TRBJ2-2, with 9 nucleotides matching TRBD2. V was pared by 4 bases and J by 6 bases, with 2 bases of the junction left unmatched. The germline V gene has CDR1 KGHDR and CDR2 SFDVKD. The CDR3 loop spans 14 amino acids. CDR3 sequence: CATSEREGPGELFF. DNA of the CDR3: TGTGCCACCAGTGAGCGGGAGGGCCCCGGGGAGCTGTTTTTT.

This clonotype was counted only a few times. This chain joins TRBV24-1 and TRBJ2-7; D uncertain. This CDR3 comprises 12 residues. CDR1 KGHDR and CDR2 SFDVKD come from the germline V gene. Between the trimmed V and J ends, which lost 9 bases and 7 bases, there was a span of 15 bases. CDR3 loop: CATPLPFREQYF. Written as DNA, the CDR3 is TGTGCCACCCCTCTCCCTTTTCGGGAGCAGTACTTC.

The sample holds many counts of this clonotype. The CDR3 loop is CASSLRGGGNYGYTF. Here the CDR3 DNA reads TGTGCCAGCAGCTTGAGAGGGGGGGGGAACTATGGCTACACCTTC. This sequence joins TRBV6-2 or TRBV6-3 and TRBJ1-2; tentatively, D is TRBD1 (6 bases). The CDR3 length is 15 residues. Germline assignment: CDR1 MNHEY and CDR2 SVGEGT. The V and J ends lost 6 bases and 2 bases respectively, with 16 bases between them.

As regards this clonotype: A read error may explain this, as a much larger clone is one base away. Since the CDR3 does not end with the conserved phenylalanine or tryptophan, this likely comes from a read error. V is TRBV28 and J is TRBJ2-7; D not certain. The germline V and J ends were trimmed by 9 bases and 0 bases, with 15 bases remaining between them. Germline V lookup: CDR1 MDHEN, CDR2 SYDVKM. The CDR3 is 14 amino acids. The CDR3 protein is CASHRSPISYEQYS. The CDR3 region has the DNA TGTGCCAGTCATAGGTCGCCGATCTCCTACGAGCAGTACTCC.

This clonotype was seen at least ten times. This chain connects TRBV25-1 to TRBJ2-5; D is unclear. Per germline, CDR1 MGHDK and CDR2 SYGVNS. This CDR3 has 15 residues. Between the trimmed V and J ends, which lost 3 bases and 0 bases, there was a span of 11 bases. CDR3 region: CASSDTEEYQETQYF. In DNA, the CDR3 is TGTGCCAGCAGTGATACAGAGGAGTACCAAGAGACCCAGTACTTC.

J is TRBJ2-6 and V is TRBV5-1; no reliable D call. The CDR3 runs 9 residues. Germline V gives CDR1 SGHRS, CDR2 YFSETQ. Trimming left V 4 bases short and J 16 bases short, with 6 bases between. The chain's CDR3 is CASSQGLTF. CDR3 bases: TGCGCCAGCAGCCAAGGTCTGACTTTC.

A remark on this clonotype: This could be a read error, since a much larger clone is one nucleotide away. V is TRBV5-6 and J is TRBJ1-2; 8 bases agree with TRBD1. The CDR3 has 13 amino acids. Trimming took 4 bases from V and 7 from J; bases not matched to a gene: 6. Germline values: CDR1 SGHDT, CDR2 YYEEEE. CDR3 DNA: TGTGCCAGCAGCCCGACAGGGGCCTTTGGCTACACCTTC. Protein product: CASSPTGAFGYTF.

This clonotype was seen just once. The genes are TRBV19 and TRBJ2-6; D perhaps matches TRBD1 (6 bases). Germline V lookup: CDR1 LNHDA, CDR2 SQIVND (reference sequence). Trimming took off 2 bases at V and 0 bases at J, with 11 bases between the two ends. This CDR3 is built from 17 residues. The CDR3 loop is CASSIKTGNSGANVLTF. CDR3 bases: TGTGCCAGTAGTATAAAGACAGGCAACTCTGGGGCCAACGTCCTGACTTTC.

In its sample, this clonotype was seen many times. The gene calls are TRBV20-1 and TRBJ2-3, with TRBD2 matching over 8 bases. Unmatched junction bases numbered 8, after V lost 6 bases and J lost 0 bases. The CDR3 sequence is 15 residues long. Germline V CDR1 and CDR2: DFQATT, SNEGSKA (reference sequence). CDR3 in amino acids: CSATLSGVSTDTQYF. The CDR3 DNA follows: TGCAGTGCCACACTTAGCGGGGTGAGCACAGATACGCAGTATTTT.

The sample holds many counts of this clonotype. One end of the junction varies from germline; a read error may be responsible. The chain uses TRBV2 and TRBJ2-1; 8 nucleotides line up with TRBD1. The CDR3 contains 13 residues. Germline-derived CDR1 and CDR2 are SNHLY and FYNNEI. The CDR3: CVSSGQGYNEQFF. Here the CDR3 DNA reads TGTGTCAGCAGTGGACAGGGCTACAATGAGCAGTTCTTC.

As for this clonotype: Lacking the conserved final phenylalanine or tryptophan, this CDR3 likely reflects a read error. Because the CDR3's place on the DNA is in doubt, the DNA is left out and the CDR3 is given as listed by TCRdb. V is TRBV11-3 and J is TRBJ2-1; TRBD2 was called by the table and not checked on the DNA. Germline V CDR1 and CDR2: SGHNT, YENEEA. The CDR3 is 15 amino acids in total, end residues counted. The CDR3 region is CASSLVQSKLAALIP.

This clonotype was recorded at least ten times. The chain links TRBV4-3 to TRBJ2-7; TRBD2 matches 10 bases. The CDR3 totals 16 residues. Trimming removed 1 base from V and 6 bases from J; junction bases left unmatched: 9. The germline gives CDR1 LGHNA, CDR2 YSLEER. The CDR3 coding sequence is TGCGCCAGCAGCCAAGTATCATTTCGGACTAGCGGCGAGCAGTACTTC. This encodes CASSQVSFRTSGEQYF.

In this sample, this clonotype turned up many times. The chain joins TRBV11-3 to TRBJ2-1, with D tentatively TRBD2 (6 bases). Germline CDR1 reads SGHNT; CDR2 reads YENEEA. V lost 3 bases and J 2 bases, leaving 17 bases between the germline ends. The CDR3 is 17 amino acids. The CDR3 is CASSFDRLATTYNEQFF. The CDR3 DNA reads TGTGCCAGCAGCTTCGACCGTCTAGCGACGACCTACAATGAGCAGTTCTTC. Together with reference TRBV11-3 and TRBJ2-1, the CDR3 gives the full variable domain: EAGVVQSPRYKIIEKKQPVAFWCNPISGHNTLYWYLQNLGQGPELLIRYENEEAVDDSQLPKDRFSAERLKGVDSTLKIQPAELGDSAVYLCASSFDRLATTYNEQFFGPGTRLTVL.

This clonotype came up many times. The chain has TRBV24-1 and TRBJ1-2; 8 nucleotides align to TRBD1. CDR3 length: 14 residues. Germline CDR1 reads KGHDR; CDR2 reads SFDVKD. Losses at the gene ends were 7 bases for V and 3 bases for J; bases not matched to a gene: 6. DNA for the CDR3: TGTGCCACCAGGGGGTCGACAGGGGACTATGGCTACACCTTC. Translated, it gives CATRGSTGDYGYTF.

This clonotype was observed many times. In DNA, the CDR3 is TGTGCCAGCAGCGTAGCGGGACAGTACACAGATACGCAGTATTTT. Its translation is CASSVAGQYTDTQYF. The chain couples TRBV9 to TRBJ2-3; 7 bases agree with TRBD1. The V gene's germline CDR1 is SGDLS and CDR2 YYNGEE. After removal of 0 bases from V and 2 bases from J, the junction contained 3 bases not matched to a gene. The CDR3 runs 15 residues.

This clonotype occurred many times. The chain recombines TRBV14 with TRBJ2-3, with TRBD2 identical over 7 bases. Germline CDR1 reads SGHDN; CDR2 reads FVKESK. After removal of 0 bases from V and 5 bases from J, the junction contained 8 bases not matched to a gene. The CDR3 has 16 residues. The CDR3 reads CASSQDREGEGDTQYF. In nucleotides, the CDR3 is TGTGCCAGCAGCCAAGATCGTGAAGGGGAGGGAGATACGCAGTATTTT.

Regarding this clonotype: A much larger clone differs from this one at a single base, so this may be a read error. This sequence joins TRBV5-1 and TRBJ2-2; D gene ambiguous. Germline V gives CDR1 SGHRS, CDR2 YFSETQ. CDR3 size: 14 residues. V gave up 6 bases and J gave up 1 base, with 10 bases separating them. The CDR3 DNA reads TGCGCCAGCACCCGGGCAAGGAACACCGGGGAGCTGTTTTTT. Residues: CASTRARNTGELFF.

The chain recombines TRBV9 with TRBJ2-3, with D unclear. The CDR3 totals 15 residues. Per germline, CDR1 SGDLS and CDR2 YYNGEE. V was trimmed by 6 bases and J by 2 bases, leaving 16 bases between them. This CDR3 reads CASNYNGRDTDTQYF. CDR3 bases: TGTGCCAGCAACTACAATGGTAGGGACACAGATACGCAGTATTTT.

This clonotype was detected a few times. The chain joins TRBV29-1 to TRBJ1-2; D may be TRBD1 (5 bases). CDR1 SQVTM and CDR2 ANQGSEA come from the germline V gene. The CDR3 spans 12 residues. V gave up 4 bases and J gave up 8 bases, with 14 bases separating them. The DNA for the CDR3 is TGCAGCGTTGTTCCGACAGAGGAGGGCTACACCTTC. Its translation is CSVVPTEEGYTF.

The rearrangement joins TRBV5-4 to TRBJ2-1; 11 bases match TRBD2. The CDR3 spans 20 residues. The V gene's germline CDR1 is SGHNT and CDR2 YYREEE (reference sequence). The V segment lost 2 bases and the J segment 0 bases; nucleotides outside the gene matches: 13. CDR3 residues: CASSFRWAASGRSSYNEQFF. The CDR3 coding sequence is TGTGCCAGCAGCTTTAGATGGGCGGCTAGCGGGAGGAGCTCCTACAATGAGCAGTTCTTC. Filled out from reference TRBV5-4 and TRBJ2-1, the complete variable domain reads ETGVTQSPTHLIKTRGQQVTLRCSSQSGHNTVSWYQQALGQGPQFIFQYYREEENGRGNFPPRFSGLQFPNYSSELNVNALELDDSALYLCASSFRWAASGRSSYNEQFFGPGTRLTVL.

This clonotype showed up many times. The V call is TRBV10-3, the J call TRBJ2-1; 11 bases agree with TRBD2. The CDR3 runs to 14 residues. Germline lookup yields CDR1 ENHRY and CDR2 SYGVKD. The J segment lost 3 bases and the V segment lost 6 bases, leaving 1 base of the junction unmatched. This CDR3 is CAIRGLADYNEQFF. CDR3 nucleotides: TGTGCCATCAGGGGACTAGCGGACTACAATGAGCAGTTCTTC.